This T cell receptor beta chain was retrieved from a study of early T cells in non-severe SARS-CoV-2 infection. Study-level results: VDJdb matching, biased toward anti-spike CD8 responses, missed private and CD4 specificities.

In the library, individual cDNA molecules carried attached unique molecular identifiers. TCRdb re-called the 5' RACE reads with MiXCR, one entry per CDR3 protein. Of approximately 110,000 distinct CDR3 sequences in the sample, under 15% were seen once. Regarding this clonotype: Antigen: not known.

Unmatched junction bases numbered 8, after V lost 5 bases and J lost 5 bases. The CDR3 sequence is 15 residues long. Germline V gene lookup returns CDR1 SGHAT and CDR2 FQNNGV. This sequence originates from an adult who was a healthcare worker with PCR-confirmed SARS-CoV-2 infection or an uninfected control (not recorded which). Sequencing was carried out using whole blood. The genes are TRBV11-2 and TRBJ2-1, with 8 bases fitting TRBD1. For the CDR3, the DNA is TGTGCCAGCAGCATAGTCCAGGGGGCAGACAATGAGCAGTTCTTC. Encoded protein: CASSIVQGADNEQFF.